A single sample is the source of the 3 T cell receptor beta chains below, sequenced in a study of control samples from healthy donors and cancer patients. Clones were read by immunoSEQ multiplex PCR, and TCRdb kept only the in-frame ones, dropping some. The data show about 160,000 clones, approximately 90% seen once. The sequenced material came from blood. These receptors were obtained from a woman in her thirties in good health.

In this sample, this clone turned up a few times. This chain uses TRBV6-5 with TRBJ1-6; TRBD1 might be the D (6 bases). The CDR3 consists of 15 residues. The germline CDR1 and CDR2 sequences are MNHEY and SVGAGI. The V and J ends lost 2 bases and 4 bases respectively, with 9 bases between them. The CDR3, as DNA: TGTGCCAGCAGTTACGCGGACAGTTATAATTCACCCCTCCACTTT. Amino acid sequence: CASSYADSYNSPLHF.

V usage is TRBV20-1 and J usage is TRBJ2-1; no reliable D call. This CDR3 is 11 amino acids long. Deletions cut 6 bases from V and 7 bases from J, with 10 bases between. Germline loops: CDR1 DFQATT, CDR2 SNEGSKA (reference sequence). The CDR3 coding sequence is TGCAGTGCCAGGCAGCCGAATGAGCAGTTCTTC. Protein sequence: CSARQPNEQFF.

V is TRBV7-3 and J is TRBJ1-6; D unclear. The V gene lost 5 bases and the J gene lost 10 bases, with 9 bases spanning the gap. CDR3 length: 12 amino acids. The germline V gene has CDR1 SGHTA and CDR2 FQGTGA. CDR3 residues: CASSELGSPLHF. The CDR3 DNA sequence: TGTGCCAGCAGCGAGCTAGGGTCACCCCTCCACTTT.